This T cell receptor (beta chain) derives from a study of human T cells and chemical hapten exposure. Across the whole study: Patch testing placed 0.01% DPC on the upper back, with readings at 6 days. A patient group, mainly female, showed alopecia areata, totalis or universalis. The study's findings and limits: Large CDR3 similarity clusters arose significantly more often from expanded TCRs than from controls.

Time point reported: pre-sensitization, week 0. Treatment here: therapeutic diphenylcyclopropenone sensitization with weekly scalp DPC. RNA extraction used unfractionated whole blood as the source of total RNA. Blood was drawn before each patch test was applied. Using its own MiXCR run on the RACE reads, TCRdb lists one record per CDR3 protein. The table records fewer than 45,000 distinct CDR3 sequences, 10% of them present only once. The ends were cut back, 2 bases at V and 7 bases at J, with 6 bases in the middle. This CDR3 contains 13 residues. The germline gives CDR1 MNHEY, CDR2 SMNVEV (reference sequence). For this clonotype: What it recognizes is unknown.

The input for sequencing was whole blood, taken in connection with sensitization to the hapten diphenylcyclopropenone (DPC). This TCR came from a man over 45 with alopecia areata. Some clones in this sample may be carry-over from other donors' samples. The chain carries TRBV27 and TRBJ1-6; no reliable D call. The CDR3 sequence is CASSLIGNSPLHF. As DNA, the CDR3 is TGTGCCAGCAGTTTAATCGGGAATTCACCCCTCCACTTT.